This TCR beta chain was identified in a study of monozygotic twins with inflammatory bowel disease. The CDR3 has 14 residues. Germline V gene sequence: CDR1 SGDLS, CDR2 YYNGEE. Generation of cDNA took place in eight separate reactions per sample. Researchers put TCRalpha and TCRbeta cDNA through two nested PCRs lasting 16 and 9 cycles. TCRdb re-called the 5' RACE reads; one entry per CDR3 protein, DNA not given. The sample table sets out approximately 400,000 distinct CDR3 sequences. The V and J genes are TRBV9 and TRBJ1-1. The specimen was blood. The receptor was isolated from a human donor with ulcerative colitis or Crohn's disease, or a healthy co-twin of an affected twin (not recorded which). The CDR3 sequence is CASSVSGGLTEAFF.